One sample yielded the 7 T cell receptor beta chains listed below, sequenced in a study of control samples from healthy donors and cancer patients. Clones were read by immunoSEQ multiplex PCR, and TCRdb kept only the in-frame ones, dropping some. The sample holds approximately 220,000 clones, just under 95% seen once. The sequenced material came from blood. The receptor source for this set is a man aged 50-59 years in good health.

V is TRBV11-2 and J is TRBJ1-1; no firm D call. The germline V gene encodes CDR1 SGHAT and CDR2 FQNNGV. This CDR3 is built from 12 residues. Trimming shortened V by 6 bases and J by 0 bases, and 5 bases separated the two germline ends. CDR3 in DNA: TGTGCCAGCAGGTCTATGAACACTGAAGCTTTCTTT. Residues: CASRSMNTEAFF. The variable domain in full, with the rest retrieved from reference TRBV11-2 and TRBJ1-1, is EAGVAQSPRYKIIEKRQSVAFWCNPISGHATLYWYQQILGQGPKLLIQFQNNGVVDDSQLPKDRFSAERLKGVDSTLKIQPAKLEDSAVYLCASRSMNTEAFFGQGTRLTVV.

V gene TRBV28 combines with J gene TRBJ1-1, with D perhaps TRBD1 (5 bases). The CDR3 loop spans 11 amino acids. CDR1 is MDHEN, CDR2 SYDVKM, per germline. The germline V and J ends were trimmed by 7 bases and 11 bases, with 14 bases remaining between them. CDR3 sequence reads: CASTLMGDAFF. The CDR3 nucleotides read TGTGCCAGCACCCTGATGGGGGACGCTTTCTTT. The entire variable domain, with the rest obtained from reference TRBV28 and TRBJ1-1, is as follows: DVKVTQSSRYLVKRTGEKVFLECVQDMDHENMFWYRQDPGLGLRLIYFSYDVKMKEKGDIPEGYSVSREKKERFSLILESASTNQTSMYLCASTLMGDAFFGQGTRLTVV.

This CDR3 reads CASSSRTANTEAFF. CDR3 nucleotides: TGTGCCAGTAGTTCGAGGACGGCGAACACTGAAGCTTTCTTT. The V and J genes are TRBV19 and TRBJ1-1; D is unclear. CDR3 length: 14 residues. The ends were cut back, 5 bases at V and 1 base at J, with 11 bases in the middle. Germline V gene lookup returns CDR1 LNHDA and CDR2 SQIVND (reference sequence).

The chain recombines TRBV7-9 with TRBJ1-1; D is uncertain. The CDR3 is made up of 13 amino acids. Trimming stripped 2 bases from V and 4 bases from J, with 8 bases between. Per the germline V gene, CDR1 is SEHNR and CDR2 is FQNEAQ (reference sequence). DNA for the CDR3: TGTGCCAGCAGCTTAACGGGTAGCACTGAAGCTTTCTTT. Its protein product is CASSLTGSTEAFF.

The rearrangement joins TRBV5-1 to TRBJ2-7; 10 nucleotides align to TRBD1. The germline gives CDR1 SGHRS, CDR2 YFSETQ. V was clipped by 4 bases and J by 1 base; unmatched bases: 5. The CDR3 has 15 amino acids. CDR3 bases: TGCGCCAGCAGCAGGGGGACAGGGGCATCCTACGAGCAGTACGTC. Its protein product is CASSRGTGASYEQYV.

The V gene is TRBV27, the J gene TRBJ1-1; 7 nucleotides align to TRBD1. V was clipped by 9 bases and J by 6 bases; unmatched bases: 7. Germline lookup yields CDR1 MNHEY and CDR2 SMNVEV (reference sequence). The CDR3 length is 12 residues. The CDR3 sequence is CARGDRDAEAFF. DNA of the CDR3: TGTGCCAGGGGAGACAGGGACGCTGAAGCTTTCTTT.

This rearrangement joins TRBV28 to TRBJ1-5; tentative D call: TRBD1 (6 bases). The germline V gene encodes CDR1 MDHEN and CDR2 SYDVKM. The CDR3 totals 14 residues. V was trimmed by 6 bases and J by 6 bases, leaving 15 bases between them. The CDR3 nucleotides are TGTGCCAGCAGCCCCCGGCAGGGGACTCAGCCCCAGCATTTT. Translation gives CASSPRQGTQPQHF.